A selection of T cell receptor beta chains follows, all from one sample in a study of OX40 agonist ivuxolimab in advanced cancers. Produced via immunoSEQ multiplex PCR; TCRdb's table is partial and in-frame only. Among about 42,000 clones, around 89% were seen once, and the ten largest hold roughly 4.5%. Here the sequenced sample was CD4+ or CD8+ T cells sorted from blood, taken in a trial of the OX40 agonist ivuxolimab. These receptor sequences come from an adult with an advanced solid tumor such as melanoma, head and neck, liver or kidney cancer. Both conserved end residues are part of each CDR3. The D gene is left open where the match is weak. Only some rows state a clone size, as once, few, many or a class for expanded clones.

D gene	clone size	J gene	CDR3 length	V gene	CDR3 DNA	CDR3 protein
TRBD2	.	TRBJ2-7	15	TRBV18	TGTGCCAGCTCACCACCGCTAGCGGGGACTGGGGAGCAGTACTTC	CASSPPLAGTGEQYF
.	.	TRBJ1-6	19	TRBV19	TGTGCCAGTAGAGGACCGTCCTCGCAGTTTAGCCGCAGTAATTCACCCCTCCACTTT	CASRGPSSQFSRSNSPLHF
.	.	TRBJ1-5	14	TRBV6-1	TGTGCCAGCAGTGAACGCAGGGAGGGACAGCCCCAGCATTTT	CASSERREGQPQHF
.	.	TRBJ1-3	15	TRBV7-2	TGTGCCAGCAGCCTCGGCGGTAGTTCTGGAAACACCATATATTTT	CASSLGGSSGNTIYF
TRBD1	.	TRBJ1-2	16	TRBV28	TGTGCCAGCAGTTTTTATAGGACAGGGGGAAACTATGGCTACACCTTC	CASSFYRTGGNYGYTF
TRBD2	.	TRBJ2-5	15	TRBV7-2	TGTGCCAGCAGCGGGCATCCGGGACTACAAGAGACCCAGTACTTC	CASSGHPGLQETQYF
.	.	TRBJ2-1	14	TRBV10-3	TGTGCCATCAGTGAGTCGCAGGATCGCAATGAGCAGTTCTTC	CAISESQDRNEQFF
.	.	TRBJ1-5	14	TRBV19	TGTGCCAGTGCAGATGCGTATAGCAATCAGCCCCAGCATTTT	CASADAYSNQPQHF
.	.	TRBJ2-2	13	TRBV7-3	TGTGCCAGCAGCCAGTCGGGATCCGGGGAGCTGTTTTTT	CASSQSGSGELFF
.	.	TRBJ1-1	14	TRBV28	TGTGCCAGCATTCCGGGCAGGACAATTTATGAAGCTTTCTTT	CASIPGRTIYEAFF
TRBD1	.	TRBJ1-4	17	TRBV19	TGTGCCAGTAGTATAGGTGACAGGGGTACAACTAATGAAAAACTGTTTTTT	CASSIGDRGTTNEKLFF
.	.	TRBJ1-2	14	TRBV1	TGCACCAGCAGCGTTGTGCGAAAGACCTATGGCTACACCTTC	CTSSVVRKTYGYTF
TRBD1	.	TRBJ1-5	15	TRBV7-8	TGTGCCAGTAAGGCCGGGACAGGGGCCACTCAGCCCCAGCATTTT	CASKAGTGATQPQHF
TRBD2	.	TRBJ2-1	15	TRBV5-1	TGCGCCAGCAGCTACGGGACTAGCGGGAGTAATGAGCAGTTCTTC	CASSYGTSGSNEQFF
TRBD1	.	TRBJ1-1	15	TRBV11-2	TGTGCCAGCAGCTCGGGGACAGGGGCGAACACTGAAGCTTTCTTT	CASSSGTGANTEAFF
.	.	TRBJ2-1	15	TRBV19	TGTGCCAGTACCCCCCTAATGGGCTCCTACAATGAGCAGTTCTTC	CASTPLMGSYNEQFF
.	.	TRBJ2-1	15	TRBV5-1	TGCGCCAGCGCCCCTTCCCTACGCTCCTACAATGAGCAGTTCTTC	CASAPSLRSYNEQFF
TRBD1	.	TRBJ1-2	14	TRBV5-6	TGTGCCAGCAGCTTGGGGGGACAGCTATATGGCTACACCTTC	CASSLGGQLYGYTF
.	.	TRBJ1-3	13	TRBV18	TGTGCCAGCGCAACAGGGTTGGATGGCACCATATATTTT	CASATGLDGTIYF
.	.	TRBJ1-5	17	TRBV4-1	TGCGCCAGCAGCCCGAGAGGTGGGCAGGATCTCAATCAGCCCCAGCATTTT	CASSPRGGQDLNQPQHF
.	.	TRBJ1-1	15	TRBV7-2	TGTGCCAGCAGCTTAGTCGCAGGGCTGGAGGCTGAAGCTTTCTTT	CASSLVAGLEAEAFF
.	.	TRBJ2-1	14	TRBV11-3	TGTGCCAGCAGCCTAGGACCTCCTTACAATGAGCAGTTCTTC	CASSLGPPYNEQFF
.	few	TRBJ1-1	16	TRBV5-1	TGCGCCAGCAGCCCCGGAGGCCCCCACCAGGGCACTGAAGCTTTCTTT	CASSPGGPHQGTEAFF
.	.	TRBJ1-1	14	TRBV11-1	TGTGCCAGCAGTCAAGGGATATTGAACACTGAAGCTTTCTTT	CASSQGILNTEAFF
TRBD2	.	TRBJ2-3	15	TRBV9	TGTGCCAGCAGCTTTAGCGGGCAGGGACCAGATACGCAGTATTTT	CASSFSGQGPDTQYF
.	.	TRBJ2-7	14	TRBV2	TGTGCCAGCAGTGACTGGACCCAGCGCGACGAGCAGTACTTC	CASSDWTQRDEQYF